Included here is one T cell receptor beta chain sequence, with context. Antigen specificity is unknown. The data derive from a study of T-cell memory formation after mild COVID-19. Study at large: TCR clusters largely stayed donor specific.

The 5'RACE method, run with constant-segment primers, produced TCR alpha and TCR beta cDNA libraries (carrying sample barcodes and UMIs). TCRdb ran MiXCR on the 5' RACE reads and lists one entry per CDR3 protein. The table lists fewer than 300,000 distinct CDR3 sequences, about a sixth of them singletons, with under 25% in the top ten. Study-wide points: The study found contracting CD4+ clones mainly in CM and EM and contracting CD8+ clones in EMRA.

This CDR3 has 15 amino acids. Germline assignment: CDR1 SGDLS and CDR2 YYNGEE. V was clipped by 6 bases and J by 4 bases, with 17 bases between them. Sequencing was performed on PBMCs or a T cell subset sorted from them (not recorded which). The rearrangement joins TRBV9 to TRBJ1-5; no clear D gene. The sequence derives from a man younger than 30 who had mild COVID-19 (a few samples of this study predate the infection). Cell type and time point are not known. CDR3: CASNPGPYRNQPQHF. CDR3 in DNA: TGTGCCAGCAACCCCGGGCCCTATAGAAATCAGCCCCAGCATTTT.